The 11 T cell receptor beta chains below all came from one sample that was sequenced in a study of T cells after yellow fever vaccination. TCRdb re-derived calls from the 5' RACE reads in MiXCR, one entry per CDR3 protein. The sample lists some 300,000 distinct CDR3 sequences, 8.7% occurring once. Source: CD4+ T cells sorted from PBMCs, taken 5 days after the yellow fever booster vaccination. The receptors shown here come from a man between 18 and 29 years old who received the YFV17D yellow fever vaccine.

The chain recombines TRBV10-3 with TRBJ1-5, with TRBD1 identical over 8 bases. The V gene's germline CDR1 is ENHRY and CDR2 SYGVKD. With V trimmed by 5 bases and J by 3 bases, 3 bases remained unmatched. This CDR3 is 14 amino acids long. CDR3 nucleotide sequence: TGTGCCATCAGTCAGGGGGCGGCCAATCAGCCCCAGCATTTT. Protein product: CAISQGAANQPQHF.

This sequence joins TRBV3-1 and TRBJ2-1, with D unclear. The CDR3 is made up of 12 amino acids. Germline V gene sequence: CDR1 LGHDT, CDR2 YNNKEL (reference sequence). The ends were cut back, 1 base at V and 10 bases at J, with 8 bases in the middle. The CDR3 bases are TGTGCCAGCAGCCAAGCGGGCGGAGAGCAGTTCTTC. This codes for CASSQAGGEQFF.

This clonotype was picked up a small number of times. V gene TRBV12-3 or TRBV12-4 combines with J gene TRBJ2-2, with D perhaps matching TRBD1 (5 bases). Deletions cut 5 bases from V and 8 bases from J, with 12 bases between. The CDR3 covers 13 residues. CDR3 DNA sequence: TGTGCCAGCAGTATCTCCCAGGGAGGGGAGCTGTTTTTT. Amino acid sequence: CASSISQGGELFF.

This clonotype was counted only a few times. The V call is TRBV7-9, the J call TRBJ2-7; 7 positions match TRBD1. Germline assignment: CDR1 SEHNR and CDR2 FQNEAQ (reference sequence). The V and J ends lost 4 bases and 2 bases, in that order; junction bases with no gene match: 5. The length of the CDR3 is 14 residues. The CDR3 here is CASSSAGTAYEQYV. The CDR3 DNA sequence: TGTGCCAGCAGCTCCGCCGGGACAGCCTACGAGCAGTACGTC.

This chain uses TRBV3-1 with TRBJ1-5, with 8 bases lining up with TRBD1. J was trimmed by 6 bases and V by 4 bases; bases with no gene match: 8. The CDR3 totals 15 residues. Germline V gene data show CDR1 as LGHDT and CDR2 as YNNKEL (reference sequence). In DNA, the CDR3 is TGTGCCAGCAGCCCAGGACAGGGTCATCGTCAGCCCCAGCATTTT. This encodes CASSPGQGHRQPQHF.

CDR3 nucleotides: TGTGCCAGCAGCCAAGATATGGCCCCAGATACGCAGTATTTT. It encodes CASSQDMAPDTQYF. The chain links TRBV3-1 to TRBJ2-3; D not certain. The V and J ends lost 0 bases and 4 bases respectively, with 8 bases between them. Looked up from germline, CDR1 is LGHDT and CDR2 is YNNKEL (reference sequence). The CDR3 is made up of 14 amino acids.

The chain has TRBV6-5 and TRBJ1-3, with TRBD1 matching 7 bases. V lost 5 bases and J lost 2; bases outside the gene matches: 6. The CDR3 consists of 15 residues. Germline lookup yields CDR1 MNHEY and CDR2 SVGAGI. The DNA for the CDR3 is TGTGCCAGCAGTCGACAGGGAGACGCTGGAAACACCATATATTTT. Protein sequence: CASSRQGDAGNTIYF.

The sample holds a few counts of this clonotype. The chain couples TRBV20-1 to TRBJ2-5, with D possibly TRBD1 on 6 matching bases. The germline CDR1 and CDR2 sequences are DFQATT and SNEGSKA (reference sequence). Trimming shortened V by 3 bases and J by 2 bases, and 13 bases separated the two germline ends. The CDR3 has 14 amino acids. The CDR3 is CSASSGTYQETQYF. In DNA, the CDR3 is TGCAGTGCTAGTTCCGGGACATATCAAGAGACCCAGTACTTC.

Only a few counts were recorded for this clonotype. CDR3 DNA sequence: TGTGCCAGCAGGCCCCGGGTCCTAAGGAACACTGAAGCTTTCTTT. Its translation is CASRPRVLRNTEAFF. The chain has TRBV6-5 and TRBJ1-1; D ambiguous. Germline CDR1 is MNHEY and CDR2 is SVGAGI. The CDR3 has 15 residues. V was pared by 6 bases and J by 1 base, with 15 bases between.

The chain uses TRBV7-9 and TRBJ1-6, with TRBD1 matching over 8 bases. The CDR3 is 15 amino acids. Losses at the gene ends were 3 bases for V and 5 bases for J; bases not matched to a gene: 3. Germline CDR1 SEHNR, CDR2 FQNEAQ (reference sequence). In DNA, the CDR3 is TGTGCCAGCAGCTTGCCGGACAGGGATAATTCACCCCTCCACTTT. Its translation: CASSLPDRDNSPLHF.

The CDR3 sequence: CASGLVLTGGEMPYGYTF. CDR3 coding DNA: TGTGCTAGTGGTTTGGTACTGACAGGGGGTGAAATGCCCTATGGCTACACCTTC. The chain uses TRBV12-5 and TRBJ1-2, with 9 bases identical to TRBD1. J lost 4 bases, V lost 0 bases, and 12 bases had no gene match. The CDR3 is 18 residues long. The germline V gene encodes CDR1 LGHNT and CDR2 FRNRAP. The variable domain in full, completed from reference TRBV12-5 and TRBJ1-2, reads DARVTQTPRHKVTEMGQEVTMRCQPILGHNTVFWYRQTMMQGLELLAYFRNRAPLDDSGMPKDRFSAEMPDATLATLKIQPSEPRDSAVYFCASGLVLTGGEMPYGYTFGSGTRLTVV.